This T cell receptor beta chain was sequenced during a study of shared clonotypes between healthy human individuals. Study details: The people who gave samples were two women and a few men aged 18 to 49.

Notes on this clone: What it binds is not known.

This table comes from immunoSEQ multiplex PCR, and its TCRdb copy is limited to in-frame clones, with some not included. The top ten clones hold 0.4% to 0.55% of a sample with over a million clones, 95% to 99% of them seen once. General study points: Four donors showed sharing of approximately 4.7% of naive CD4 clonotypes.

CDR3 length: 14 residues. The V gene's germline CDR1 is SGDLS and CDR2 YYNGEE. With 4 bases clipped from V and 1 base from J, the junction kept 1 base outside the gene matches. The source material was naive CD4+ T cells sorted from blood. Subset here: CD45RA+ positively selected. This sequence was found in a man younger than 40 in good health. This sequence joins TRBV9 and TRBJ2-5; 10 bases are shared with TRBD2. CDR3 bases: TGTGCCAGCAGCTTAGCGGGAGGCCAAGAGACCCAGTACTTC. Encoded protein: CASSLAGGQETQYF.